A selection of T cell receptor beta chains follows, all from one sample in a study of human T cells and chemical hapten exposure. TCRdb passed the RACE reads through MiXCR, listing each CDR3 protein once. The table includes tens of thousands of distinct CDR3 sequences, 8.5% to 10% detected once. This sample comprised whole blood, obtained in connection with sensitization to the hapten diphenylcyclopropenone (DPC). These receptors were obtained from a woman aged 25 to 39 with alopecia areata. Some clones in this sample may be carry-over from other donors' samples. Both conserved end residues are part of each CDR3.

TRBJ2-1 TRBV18 CASSLGVRGNNEQFF
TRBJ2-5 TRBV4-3 CASSQARGDQETQYF
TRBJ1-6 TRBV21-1 CASSKRSRGRPYNSPLHF
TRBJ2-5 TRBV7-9 CASSLASSGSEETQYF
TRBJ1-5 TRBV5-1 CASSLGTANNQPQHF
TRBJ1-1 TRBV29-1 CSVEGGMGAFF
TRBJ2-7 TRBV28 CASSPMTGNRYEQYF
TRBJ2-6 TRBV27 CASSPGAGGFSGANVLTF
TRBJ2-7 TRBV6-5 CASSYSGARGGYEQYF
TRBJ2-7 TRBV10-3 CAISEGGTGGHEQYF
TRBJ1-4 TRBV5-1 CASSRDAANEKLFF
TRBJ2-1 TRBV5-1 CASTSSPGTSGANEQFF
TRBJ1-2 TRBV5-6 CASSLVQTNYGYTF
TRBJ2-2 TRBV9 CASSVAGTGAALEAGELFF
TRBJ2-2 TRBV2 CASLLAEANTGELFF
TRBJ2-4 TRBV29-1 CSVVSGAKNIQYF
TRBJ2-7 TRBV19 CASSLTGFSAYEQYF
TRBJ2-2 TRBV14 CASSQDYGTSHTGELFF
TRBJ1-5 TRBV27 CASSEQGAISNQPQHF
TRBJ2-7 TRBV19 CASSIDGSLGYEQYF
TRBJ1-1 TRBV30 CALDRGFTTEAFF
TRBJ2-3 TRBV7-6 CASSPLLGLAGTQYF
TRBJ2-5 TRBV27 CASSPPGGETQYF
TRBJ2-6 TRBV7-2 CASSARQGTGANVLTF
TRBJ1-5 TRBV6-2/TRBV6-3 CASSATPGTGYQPQHF
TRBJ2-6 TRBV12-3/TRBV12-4 CASRSGRGPGSGANVLTF
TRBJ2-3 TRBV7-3 CASSLDPAGGTDTQYF
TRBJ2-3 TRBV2 CASSTLWGSTDTQYF
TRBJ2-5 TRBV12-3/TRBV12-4 CASSYLEQETQYF
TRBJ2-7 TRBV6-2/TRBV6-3 CASREGNEQYF
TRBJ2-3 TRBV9 CASSAATGGNTQYF
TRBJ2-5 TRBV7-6 CASSLAQGTSGGMETQYF
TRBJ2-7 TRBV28 CASSSPLAGWSSYEQYF
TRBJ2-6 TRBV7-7 CASSPGTAGANVLTF
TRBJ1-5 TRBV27 CASTRRFDKLYSNQPQHF
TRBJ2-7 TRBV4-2 CASSHLSSGGVYEQYF
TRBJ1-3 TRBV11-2 CASSFSGFAGNTIYF
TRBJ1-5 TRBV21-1 CASSGQGTTPTGNQPQHF
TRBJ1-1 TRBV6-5 CASSYLWSPTEAFF
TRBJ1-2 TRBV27 CASSSWPSERTGYTF
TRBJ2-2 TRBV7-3 CASSFEGYGELFF
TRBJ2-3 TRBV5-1 CASSLVGQGWGDTQYF
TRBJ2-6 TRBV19 CASSISSSGANVLTF
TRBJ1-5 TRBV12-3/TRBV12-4 CASSKEGQVYSNQPQHF
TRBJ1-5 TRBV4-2 CASSQEDRGNQPQHF
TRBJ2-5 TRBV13 CASSPGTSGGRETQYF
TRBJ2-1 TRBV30 CARWDRANEQFF
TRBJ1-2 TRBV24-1 CATSVNRGSGYTF
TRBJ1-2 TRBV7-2 CASSLVPETYGYTF
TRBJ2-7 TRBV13 CASSPMAGLGGEQYF
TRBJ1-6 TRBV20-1 CSARRGYSPLHF
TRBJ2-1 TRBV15 CATSRHGGNEQFF